These 28 T cell receptor beta chains came from one sample sequenced in a study of Ad26.COV2.S vaccination and SARS-CoV-2 variants. Sequencing used immunoSEQ multiplex PCR; TCRdb keeps in-frame clones, though not all of them. This table holds 300,000 to 350,000 clones, 88% found once. Treatment specified: about 20 received Ad26.COV2.S at low or high dose, single or two shots; several received placebo; per-sample allocation not given. The samples were gathered on day 63 after the first injection of vaccine or placebo. The sample consisted of peripheral blood, taken in a trial of Ad26.COV2.S vaccine versus placebo. The receptors were sampled from a person between 18 and 60 years old who received the Ad26.COV2.S COVID-19 vaccine or a placebo.

This chain joins TRBV27 and TRBJ1-5, with TRBD1 matching over 8 bases. Trimming removed 6 bases from V and 2 bases from J; junction bases left unmatched: 6. Germline V gene data show CDR1 as MNHEY and CDR2 as SMNVEV (reference sequence). CDR3 length: 15 residues. CDR3 sequence reads: CASRFGQGGNQPQHF. In nucleotides, the CDR3 is TGTGCCAGCAGGTTTGGACAGGGTGGCAATCAGCCCCAGCATTTT.

This clone was counted only a few times. This CDR3 is CASSVAGPYEQYF. CDR3 DNA: TGTGCCAGCAGTGTAGCGGGGCCCTACGAGCAGTACTTC. V usage is TRBV6-1 and J usage is TRBJ2-7, with 8 positions matching TRBD2. V trimming: 4 bases; J trimming: 2 bases; junction bases outside the gene matches: 1. The germline V gene encodes CDR1 MNHNS and CDR2 SASEGT. The CDR3 is made up of 13 amino acids.

V usage is TRBV20-1 and J usage is TRBJ2-2, with D possibly being TRBD1 (5 bases). There are 11 residues in the CDR3. Looked up from germline, CDR1 is DFQATT and CDR2 is SNEGSKA (reference sequence). V dropped 6 bases and J dropped 8 bases, with 10 bases sitting between them. The CDR3 DNA sequence: TGCAGTGCCAATGGGGCGGGGGAGCTGTTTTTT. Protein sequence: CSANGAGELFF.

CDR3 protein: CAWGQGLRYGYTF. In DNA form, the CDR3 reads TGTGCCTGGGGGCAGGGATTACGCTATGGCTACACCTTC. J is TRBJ1-2 and V is TRBV30; D is possibly TRBD1 (5 bases). Per germline, CDR1 GTSNPN and CDR2 SVGIG (reference sequence). Trimming stripped 5 bases from V and 4 bases from J, with 14 bases between. The CDR3 contains 13 residues.

CDR3 amino acids: CASRQGWGRGNSPLHF. CDR3 sequence (DNA): TGTGCCAGCAGGCAAGGGTGGGGGAGGGGGAATTCACCCCTCCACTTT. The chain combines TRBV27 with TRBJ1-6; weak D call: TRBD1 (6 bases). V lost 6 bases to trimming and J lost 7 bases, with 19 bases between them. CDR3 length: 16 amino acids. CDR1 and CDR2 from the germline V gene are MNHEY and SMNVEV (reference sequence).

The gene calls are TRBV4-3 and TRBJ1-5; D ambiguous. V lost 0 bases and J 9 bases, leaving 9 bases between the germline ends. The CDR3 runs 13 residues. The germline gives CDR1 LGHNA, CDR2 YSLEER. The DNA of the CDR3 is TGCGCCAGCAGCCAAGATAAGAGTTTGCCCCAGCATTTT. It yields the protein CASSQDKSLPQHF.

CDR3 bases: TGTGCCAGCAGCTTGACAGGGGGTCAAACTAATGAAAAACTGTTTTTT. Its translation: CASSLTGGQTNEKLFF. This sequence joins TRBV11-2 and TRBJ1-4; 9 bases agree with TRBD1. V lost 3 bases and J lost 1; bases outside the gene matches: 3. Germline V gene data show CDR1 as SGHAT and CDR2 as FQNNGV. The CDR3 length is 16 residues.

The rearrangement links TRBV12-3 or TRBV12-4 to TRBJ1-1; tentatively, D is TRBD1 (5 bases). The CDR3 covers 13 residues. The V end was cut by 3 bases, the J end by 10 bases, with 15 bases between. The CDR3 DNA is TGTGCCAGCAGTTTGGGGTCACCGGGGGGAGCTTTCTTT. Translating gives CASSLGSPGGAFF.

This clone turned up a few times. The sample contains more than one DNA sequence encoding this CDR3. V usage is TRBV11-3 and J usage is TRBJ2-7; D possibly corresponds to TRBD1 (6 bases). CDR1 is SGHNT and CDR2 is YENEEA in the germline V gene. The CDR3 extends over 14 amino acids. Trimming took 5 bases from V and 5 from J, leaving 16 bases between them. CDR3 region: CASSPRQGSHEQYF. The CDR3 coding sequence is TGTGCCAGCAGCCCCCGGCAGGGGAGTCACGAGCAGTACTTC.

This rearrangement joins TRBV19 to TRBJ1-2; D possibly corresponds to TRBD1 (5 bases). The germline V and J ends were trimmed by 7 bases and 4 bases, with 13 bases remaining between them. The CDR3 loop spans 13 amino acids. Per the germline V gene, CDR1 is LNHDA and CDR2 is SQIVND (reference sequence). CDR3 protein: CASTPDGTYGYTF. The CDR3 region has the DNA TGTGCCAGTACTCCGGACGGGACCTATGGCTACACCTTC.

The gene calls are TRBV7-2 and TRBJ2-2; 8 bases fit TRBD1. CDR3 length: 14 residues. Per germline, CDR1 SGHTA and CDR2 FQGNSA. V was pared by 7 bases and J by 5 bases, with 6 bases of the junction left unmatched. The CDR3 DNA sequence: TGTGCCAGCACCAGGGACAGGCGGACCGGGGAGCTGTTTTTT. Its protein is CASTRDRRTGELFF.

Details on this clone: At the DNA level, this CDR3 is encoded by other sequences in the same sample as well. The chain employs TRBV18 and TRBJ1-1, with unresolved D. The CDR3 loop spans 13 amino acids. V was trimmed by 3 bases and J by 1 base, leaving 6 bases between them. Germline assignment: CDR1 KGHSH and CDR2 LQKENI. The DNA of the CDR3 is TGTGCCAGCTCACCGGGCCAGAACACTGAAGCTTTCTTT. Translating gives CASSPGQNTEAFF.

The chain recombines TRBV7-8 with TRBJ2-2; tentatively, D is TRBD1 (5 bases). Germline V gene lookup returns CDR1 SGHVS and CDR2 FQNEAQ. CDR3 size: 15 residues. The V and J ends lost 5 bases and 0 bases respectively, with 10 bases between them. CDR3 amino acids: CASSVAGPNTGELFF. The CDR3 DNA follows: TGTGCCAGCAGCGTCGCAGGGCCGAACACCGGGGAGCTGTTTTTT.

This chain uses TRBV12-3 or TRBV12-4 with TRBJ1-2, with TRBD1 identical over 8 bases. The CDR3 totals 13 residues. The V gene end was trimmed by 6 bases and the J gene end by 7 bases; junction bases not matched to a gene: 7. The CDR3 loop reads CASRGQGARGYTF. The CDR3, as DNA: TGTGCCAGCAGAGGACAGGGCGCCCGTGGCTACACCTTC.

V gene TRBV7-9 combines with J gene TRBJ2-3, with 7 bases that match TRBD2. The germline V gene has CDR1 SEHNR and CDR2 FQNEAQ (reference sequence). J lost 4 bases, V lost 2 bases, and 6 bases had no gene match. The CDR3 loop spans 15 amino acids. The CDR3: CASSLRSSGADTQYF. The CDR3 bases are TGTGCCAGCAGCTTAAGGTCCAGCGGGGCAGATACGCAGTATTTT.

V and J are TRBV7-8 and TRBJ1-1; 8 bases match TRBD1. Germline V CDR1 and CDR2: SGHVS, FQNEAQ. The CDR3 has 14 amino acids. With V trimmed by 5 bases and J by 1 base, 3 bases remained unmatched. The CDR3 region is CASSRTGSNTEAFF. The CDR3 DNA follows: TGTGCCAGCAGCCGGACAGGGTCGAACACTGAAGCTTTCTTT.

The chain joins TRBV24-1 to TRBJ2-5; TRBD1 is a possible D gene (5 bases). Germline CDR1 is KGHDR and CDR2 is SFDVKD. The CDR3 is made up of 13 amino acids. Trimming stripped 9 bases from V and 4 bases from J, with 14 bases between. The CDR3: CATARGGGETQYF. The CDR3 DNA reads TGTGCCACCGCAAGGGGCGGCGGAGAGACCCAGTACTTC.

With regard to this clone: The sample contains more than one DNA sequence encoding this CDR3. V usage is TRBV14 and J usage is TRBJ2-7; D unresolved. The V and J ends lost 0 bases and 1 base respectively, with 1 base between them. Germline V gene lookup returns CDR1 SGHDN and CDR2 FVKESK. The CDR3 covers 12 residues. The CDR3 DNA reads as TGTGCCAGCAGCCAAGAATCCTACGAGCAGTACTTC. Encoded protein: CASSQESYEQYF.

The genes are TRBV28 and TRBJ1-5; perhaps TRBD1 as D (6 bases). This CDR3 is built from 16 residues. Trimming cost V 4 bases and J 7 bases, with 20 bases left between them. CDR1 and CDR2 from the germline V gene are MDHEN and SYDVKM. The CDR3: CASSSTDRGLIQPQHF. The DNA for the CDR3 is TGTGCCAGCAGTTCGACGGACAGAGGATTAATACAGCCCCAGCATTTT.

This clone was picked up many times. The gene calls are TRBV30 and TRBJ1-1; no reliable D call. Trimming took off 4 bases at V and 4 bases at J, with 7 bases between the two ends. The CDR3 sequence is 11 residues long. Germline V lookup: CDR1 GTSNPN, CDR2 SVGIG (reference sequence). As DNA, the CDR3 is TGTGCCTGGACGCTGGGCACTGAAGCTTTCTTT. Translation gives CAWTLGTEAFF.

This clone was found once. The CDR3 spells CATSDLSTGELFF. Here the CDR3 DNA reads TGTGCCACCAGTGATTTGAGTACCGGGGAGCTGTTTTTT. The gene calls are TRBV24-1 and TRBJ2-2, with unresolved D. With 0 bases removed from V and 5 bases from J, the gap between germline ends came to 3 bases. This CDR3 is built from 13 residues. Germline V gene data show CDR1 as KGHDR and CDR2 as SFDVKD.

The chain combines TRBV6-5 with TRBJ1-5, with D unresolved. This CDR3 has 15 residues. CDR1 is MNHEY, CDR2 SVGAGI, per germline. V lost 11 bases and J 1 base, leaving 18 bases between the germline ends. This chain's CDR3 is CAASKSVVSNQPQHF. In DNA form, the CDR3 reads TGTGCCGCCAGCAAGTCGGTAGTGAGCAATCAGCCCCAGCATTTT.

The V call is TRBV29-1, the J call TRBJ2-3; TRBD2 matches 7 bases. From germline, CDR1 is SQVTM and CDR2 ANQGSEA. The CDR3 consists of 13 residues. V lost 3 bases and J lost 3; bases outside the gene matches: 3. Here the CDR3 reads CSVDSGATDTQYF. The CDR3 region has the DNA TGCAGCGTTGACAGCGGGGCGACAGATACGCAGTATTTT.

This clone was seen once. V gene TRBV19 combines with J gene TRBJ2-1; 10 bases map to TRBD1. With 6 bases clipped from V and 8 bases from J, the junction kept 4 bases outside the gene matches. CDR1 and CDR2 (germline): LNHDA, SQIVND (reference sequence). CDR3 length equals 13 residues. CDR3 amino acids: CASRTGTGDEQFF. CDR3 sequence (DNA): TGTGCCAGTAGAACCGGGACAGGGGATGAGCAGTTCTTC.

As concerns this clone: This specimen includes other DNA sequences encoding the same CDR3. The V gene is TRBV9, the J gene TRBJ2-1; 12 bases align to TRBD2. Germline V gene sequence: CDR1 SGDLS, CDR2 YYNGEE. The trim removed 0 bases at V and 6 bases at J, leaving 1 base unmatched. The CDR3 extends over 15 amino acids. CDR3: CASSVGLAGVNEQFF. As DNA, the CDR3 is TGTGCCAGCAGCGTAGGACTAGCGGGGGTCAATGAGCAGTTCTTC.

The V gene is TRBV7-9, the J gene TRBJ2-1; 7 positions match TRBD2. Trimming cost V 5 bases and J 6 bases; bases outside gene matches: 7. The CDR3 totals 14 residues. In germline, CDR1 is SEHNR, CDR2 FQNEAQ (reference sequence). The DNA of the CDR3 is TGTGCCAGCAGCCACGGGGGGAGGGCCAATGAGCAGTTCTTC. This translates into CASSHGGRANEQFF.

The chain employs TRBV7-2 and TRBJ1-2, with 7 bases aligning to TRBD1. V dropped 1 base and J dropped 6; count of bases not matched to a gene: 14. Per germline, CDR1 SGHTA and CDR2 FQGNSA. The CDR3 covers 17 residues. CDR3 DNA: TGTGCCAGCAGCTTAGAGAGGTTATCGACAGGGATAAATGGCTACACCTTC. This gives the protein CASSLERLSTGINGYTF.

The chain is built from TRBV2 and TRBJ2-7; TRBD2 matches at 9 bases. Germline assignment: CDR1 SNHLY and CDR2 FYNNEI. The length of the CDR3 is 15 residues. The J segment lost 1 base and the V segment lost 6 bases, leaving 7 bases of the junction unmatched. CDR3 in DNA: TGTGCCAGCAGAAGCGGGGGGATGGAATCCTACGAGCAGTACTTC. It specifies CASRSGGMESYEQYF.